In its sample, the clone carrying this T cell receptor (beta chain) was seen once. Antigen unknown. The germline V and J ends were trimmed by 1 base and 0 bases, with 16 bases remaining between them. CDR3 length: 17 residues. CDR1 is DFQATT and CDR2 is SNEGSKA in the germline V gene (reference sequence). Molecular-barcoded quantitative 5'-RACE produced these TCR beta libraries. TCRdb re-derived calls from the 5' RACE reads in MiXCR, one entry per CDR3 protein. This sample yields about 150,000 distinct CDR3 sequences, of which more than 40% are seen a single time; 12% to 15% belongs to the top ten. These data come from a study of CD8 T cells in ankylosing spondylitis. Regarding the study as a whole: The clones that were linked to disease were reported to be significantly enriched in matched synovial fluid samples from ankylosing spondylitis patients. A CD8+ phenotype characterized the disease-linked clones, which were relatively rare in peripheral blood.

V usage is TRBV20-1 and J usage is TRBJ2-1, with D possibly matching TRBD2 (5 bases). The specimen sequenced was synovial fluid, either unsorted or a sorted T cell fraction (not recorded which). This sequence was found in a male donor with ankylosing spondylitis. As DNA, the CDR3 is TGCAGTGCTAGAGGATCGAGGGTCTTCCCCTCCTACAATGAGCAGTTCTTC. Protein: CSARGSRVFPSYNEQFF.